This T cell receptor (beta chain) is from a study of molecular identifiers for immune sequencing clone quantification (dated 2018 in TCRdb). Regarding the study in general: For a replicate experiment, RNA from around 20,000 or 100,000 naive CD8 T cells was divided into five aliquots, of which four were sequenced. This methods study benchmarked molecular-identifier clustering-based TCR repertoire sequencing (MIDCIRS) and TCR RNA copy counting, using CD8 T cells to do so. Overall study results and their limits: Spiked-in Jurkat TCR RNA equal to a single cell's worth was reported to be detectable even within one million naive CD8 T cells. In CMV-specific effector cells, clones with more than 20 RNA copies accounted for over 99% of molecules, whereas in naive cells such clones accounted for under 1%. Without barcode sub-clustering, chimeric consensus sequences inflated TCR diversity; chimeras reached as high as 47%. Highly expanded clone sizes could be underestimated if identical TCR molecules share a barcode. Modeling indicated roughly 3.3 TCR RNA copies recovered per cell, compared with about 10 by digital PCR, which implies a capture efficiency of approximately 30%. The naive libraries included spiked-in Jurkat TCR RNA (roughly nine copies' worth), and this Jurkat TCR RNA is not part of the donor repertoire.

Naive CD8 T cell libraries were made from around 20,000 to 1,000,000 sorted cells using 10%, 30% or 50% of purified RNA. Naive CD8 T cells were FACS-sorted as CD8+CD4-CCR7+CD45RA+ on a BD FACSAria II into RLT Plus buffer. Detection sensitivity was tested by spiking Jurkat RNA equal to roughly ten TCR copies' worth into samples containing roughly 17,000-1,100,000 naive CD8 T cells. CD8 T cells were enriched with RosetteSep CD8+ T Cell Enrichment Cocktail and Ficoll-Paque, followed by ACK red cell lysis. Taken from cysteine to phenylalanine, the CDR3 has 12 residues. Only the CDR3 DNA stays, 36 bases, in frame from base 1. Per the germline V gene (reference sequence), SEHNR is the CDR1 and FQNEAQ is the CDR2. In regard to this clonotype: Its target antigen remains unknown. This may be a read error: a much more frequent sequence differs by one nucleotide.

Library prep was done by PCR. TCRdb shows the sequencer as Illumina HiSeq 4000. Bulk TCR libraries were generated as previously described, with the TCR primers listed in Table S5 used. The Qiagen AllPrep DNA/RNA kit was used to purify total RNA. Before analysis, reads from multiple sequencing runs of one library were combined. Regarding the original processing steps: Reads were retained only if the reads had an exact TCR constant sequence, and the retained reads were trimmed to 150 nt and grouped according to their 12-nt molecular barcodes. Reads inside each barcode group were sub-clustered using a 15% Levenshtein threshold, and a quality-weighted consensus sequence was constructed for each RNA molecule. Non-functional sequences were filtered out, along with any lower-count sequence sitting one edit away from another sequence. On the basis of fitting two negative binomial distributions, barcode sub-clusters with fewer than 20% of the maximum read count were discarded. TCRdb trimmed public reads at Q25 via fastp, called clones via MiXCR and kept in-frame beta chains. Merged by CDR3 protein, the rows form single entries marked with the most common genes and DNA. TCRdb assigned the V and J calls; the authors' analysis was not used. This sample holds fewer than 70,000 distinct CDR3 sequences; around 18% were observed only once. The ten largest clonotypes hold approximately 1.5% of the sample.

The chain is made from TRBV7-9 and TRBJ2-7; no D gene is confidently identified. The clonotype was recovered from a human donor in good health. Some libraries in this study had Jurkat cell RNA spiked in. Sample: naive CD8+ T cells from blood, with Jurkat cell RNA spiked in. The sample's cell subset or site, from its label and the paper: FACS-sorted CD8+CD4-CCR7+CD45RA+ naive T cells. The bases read TGTGCCAACAGCTTAGTCTCTCTCGAGCAGTACTTC. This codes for CANSLVSLEQYF.